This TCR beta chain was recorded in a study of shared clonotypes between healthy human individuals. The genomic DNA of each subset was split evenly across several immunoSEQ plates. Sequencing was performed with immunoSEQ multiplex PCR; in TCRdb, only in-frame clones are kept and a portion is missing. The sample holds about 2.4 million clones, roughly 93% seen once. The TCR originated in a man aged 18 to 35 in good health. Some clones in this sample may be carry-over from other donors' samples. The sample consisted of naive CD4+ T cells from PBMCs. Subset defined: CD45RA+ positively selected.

For the CDR3, the DNA is TGTGCCAGCAGCCGGAAGGGGGCAGGGTCCCACAATGAGCAGTTCTTC. Encoded protein: CASSRKGAGSHNEQFF. The V gene is TRBV25-1, the J gene TRBJ2-1, with 7 positions matching TRBD1. Trimming removed 6 bases from V and 5 bases from J; junction bases left unmatched: 13. CDR1 and CDR2 (germline): MGHDK, SYGVNS. The length of the CDR3 is 16 residues.